This TCR beta chain was found in a study of OX40 agonist ivuxolimab in advanced cancers. The data were produced by immunoSEQ multiplex PCR, yet TCRdb's version contains in-frame clones alone and is incomplete. The data show fewer than 70,000 clones, roughly nine tenths seen once. Germline V gene lookup returns CDR1 SGHRS and CDR2 YFSETQ. V lost 0 bases, J lost 6 bases, and 9 bases lay in between. The CDR3 sequence is 14 residues long. The sequencing used CD4+ or CD8+ T cells sorted from blood, collected in a trial of the OX40 agonist ivuxolimab. This TCR was recovered from an adult with an advanced solid tumor such as melanoma, head and neck, liver or kidney cancer. The rearrangement uses TRBV5-1 and TRBJ1-4, with a weak D call TRBD1 (5 bases). This chain's CDR3 is CASSLGGADEKLFF. The CDR3, as DNA: TGCGCCAGCAGCTTGGGAGGGGCTGATGAAAAACTGTTTTTT.